These 9 T cell receptor beta chains came from one sample sequenced in a study of cytotoxic CD8 clonotypes in ibrutinib-treated CLL. Sequenced by immunoSEQ multiplex PCR; TCRdb stores in-frame clones only, minus some. Seen here are about 14,000 clones, roughly two thirds observed once, and the top ten hold 40%. Sequenced material: PBMCs, taken before ibrutinib treatment. These receptors came from a human donor with chronic lymphocytic leukemia.

This rearrangement joins TRBV4-1 to TRBJ1-4; D may be TRBD1 (6 bases). The V end was cut by 3 bases, the J end by 2 bases, with 13 bases between. The germline gives CDR1 MGHRA, CDR2 YSYEKL. The CDR3 has 16 amino acids. The CDR3 loop is CASSHDFTGTNEKLFF. CDR3 coding DNA: TGCGCCAGCAGCCATGACTTCACAGGGACTAATGAAAAACTGTTTTTT.

This clone was seen more than once but under ten times. The chain employs TRBV19 and TRBJ2-1; TRBD1 aligns across 9 bases. CDR3 size: 16 residues. Looked up from germline, CDR1 is LNHDA and CDR2 is SQIVND (reference sequence). V was pared by 7 bases and J by 0 bases, with 7 bases of the junction left unmatched. The chain's CDR3 is CASKKDRGDSYNEQFF. The CDR3 bases are TGTGCCAGTAAAAAGGACAGGGGAGACTCCTACAATGAGCAGTTCTTC.

By share, this clone ranks as hyperexpanded (1% or more). The chain combines TRBV7-9 with TRBJ1-1; D is uncertain. Trimming removed 5 bases from V and 2 bases from J, with 15 bases in between. The CDR3 contains 15 residues. Germline CDR1 is SEHNR and CDR2 is FQNEAQ (reference sequence). CDR3 protein: CASSRTRSDNTEAFF. For the CDR3, the DNA is TGTGCCAGCAGCAGGACCCGAAGCGATAACACTGAAGCTTTCTTT.

In its sample, this clone was seen once. This chain connects TRBV13 to TRBJ1-3; TRBD1 aligns across 11 bases. Germline trimming cut 4 bases from V and 2 bases from J; bases unmatched to any gene: 7. Looked up from germline, CDR1 is PRHDT and CDR2 is FYEKMQ (reference sequence). The CDR3 covers 17 residues. The CDR3 DNA is TGTGCCAGCAGCTGGGGACAGGGGGTCTCTACTGGAAACACCATATATTTT. Protein: CASSWGQGVSTGNTIYF. The complete variable domain, with remaining parts taken from reference TRBV13 and TRBJ1-3, reads AAGVIQSPRHLIKEKRETATLKCYPIPRHDTVYWYQQGPGQDPQFLISFYEKMQSDKGSIPDRFSAQQFSDYHSELNMSSLELGDSALYFCASSWGQGVSTGNTIYFGEGSWLTVV.

The gene calls are TRBV7-7 and TRBJ2-3; 11 positions match TRBD1. CDR1 is SSHAT and CDR2 is FNYEAQ in the germline V gene (reference sequence). There are 16 residues in the CDR3. V lost 4 bases, J lost 5 bases, and 8 bases stayed unmatched. DNA of the CDR3: TGTGCCAGCAGCTCGGGGACAGGGGGTCAAGTAGATACGCAGTATTTT. As protein: CASSSGTGGQVDTQYF.

This chain uses TRBV7-6 with TRBJ2-6, with D possibly matching TRBD1 (5 bases). CDR3 length: 17 amino acids. The V end lost 1 base, the J end lost 3 bases, and 13 bases lay between the germline ends. Per germline, CDR1 SGHVS and CDR2 FNYEAQ. The CDR3 DNA is TGTGCCAGCAGCTTAGTCGGGCAGGGCGGTGGGGCCAACGTCCTGACTTTC. It is translated as CASSLVGQGGGANVLTF.

The rearrangement uses TRBV11-2 and TRBJ1-1; tentative D call: TRBD1 (5 bases). The CDR3 sequence is 15 residues long. The V gene's germline CDR1 is SGHAT and CDR2 FQNNGV. The V end lost 4 bases, the J end lost 1 base, and 13 bases lay between the germline ends. The CDR3 spells CASSWGPPRNTEAFF. Written as DNA, the CDR3 is TGTGCCAGCAGCTGGGGACCGCCCAGGAACACTGAAGCTTTCTTT.

The genes are TRBV29-1 and TRBJ1-3; D gene uncertain. This CDR3 spans 12 amino acids. Trimming left V 6 bases short and J 0 bases short, with 6 bases between. Germline V gene lookup returns CDR1 SQVTM and CDR2 ANQGSEA. For the CDR3, the DNA is TGCAGCGTAGCAGCCTCTGGAAACACCATATATTTT. Translating gives CSVAASGNTIYF.

The count of this clone is one. The rearrangement joins TRBV7-9 to TRBJ1-3; tentative D call: TRBD1 (5 bases). V was pared by 7 bases and J by 2 bases, with 18 bases between. Per the germline V gene, CDR1 is SEHNR and CDR2 is FQNEAQ (reference sequence). This CDR3 spans 16 amino acids. The CDR3 here is CASTRGTAGTGNTIYF. The CDR3 coding sequence is TGTGCCAGCACAAGAGGGACCGCGGGGACTGGAAACACCATATATTTT. Full variable domain (outside the CDR3, taken from reference TRBV7-9 and TRBJ1-3): DTGVSQNPRHKITKRGQNVTFRCDPISEHNRLYWYRQTLGQGPEFLTYFQNEAQLEKSRLLSDRFSAERPKGSFSTLEIQRTEQGDSAMYLCASTRGTAGTGNTIYFGEGSWLTVV.